Following are 15 T cell receptor beta chains from one sample sequenced in a study of blood T cells in healthy people across ages. A second about 7 to 11 cycle PCR used barcoded and J-beta primers. Using its own MiXCR run on the 5' RACE reads, TCRdb lists one record per CDR3 protein. The sample yields around 990,000 distinct CDR3 sequences, under 30% seen once. The same sample was also studied in work on T cells of mothers and their children.

Sequencing used blood. These receptors all stem from a girl aged 2 to 9 in good health.

This clonotype was counted only a few times. The rearrangement uses TRBV12-5 and TRBJ2-2; a weak D match, TRBD2 (5 bases). In germline, CDR1 is LGHNT, CDR2 FRNRAP. This CDR3 region has 14 residues. The V end was cut by 9 bases, the J end by 8 bases, with 19 bases between. The CDR3 region has the DNA TGTGCTAGCCTGCCCGGGGTAGGAACTGGGGAGCTGTTTTTT. Translated: CASLPGVGTGELFF. Looking up the rest from reference TRBV12-5 and TRBJ2-2 gives the full variable domain: DARVTQTPRHKVTEMGQEVTMRCQPILGHNTVFWYRQTMMQGLELLAYFRNRAPLDDSGMPKDRFSAEMPDATLATLKIQPSEPRDSAVYFCASLPGVGTGELFFGEGSRLTVL.

This clonotype was seen a handful of times. The chain uses TRBV24-1 and TRBJ2-1, with a weak D call TRBD2 (6 bases). CDR3 length: 15 amino acids. Germline loops: CDR1 KGHDR, CDR2 SFDVKD. The ends were cut back, 2 bases at V and 1 base at J, with 8 bases in the middle. CDR3 amino acids: CATSDYLASYNEQFF. The CDR3 DNA reads TGTGCCACCAGTGATTATCTAGCGTCCTACAATGAGCAGTTCTTC.

This clonotype was counted only a few times. The rearrangement links TRBV12-5 to TRBJ2-4; D not resolved. V dropped 2 bases and J dropped 0 bases, with 5 bases sitting between them. Per germline, CDR1 LGHNT and CDR2 FRNRAP. The CDR3 spans 14 residues. CDR3: CASGLSAAKNIQYF. In DNA, the CDR3 is TGTGCTAGTGGTTTGTCGGCAGCCAAAAACATTCAGTACTTC.

This clonotype was seen a few times. This chain links TRBV7-9 with TRBJ2-3, with 7 bases identical to TRBD1. The CDR3 is 10 residues long. Germline V lookup: CDR1 SEHNR, CDR2 FQNEAQ (reference sequence). The DNA for the CDR3 is TGTGCACAGGGGACAGATACGCAGTATTTT. Encoded protein: CAQGTDTQYF.

The V and J genes are TRBV27 and TRBJ1-2; TRBD1 aligns across 8 bases. This CDR3 contains 15 residues. The V segment lost 3 bases and the J segment 4 bases; nucleotides outside the gene matches: 7. Germline values: CDR1 MNHEY, CDR2 SMNVEV (reference sequence). The chain's CDR3 is CASSFGGQGAYGYTF. The CDR3 nucleotides are TGTGCCAGCAGTTTTGGAGGACAGGGCGCCTATGGCTACACCTTC.

The rearrangement links TRBV7-2 to TRBJ2-5, with D perhaps TRBD2 (5 bases). This CDR3 spans 13 amino acids. The germline gives CDR1 SGHTA, CDR2 FQGNSA. V lost 6 bases to trimming and J lost 2 bases, with 10 bases between them. The CDR3 protein is CASRGAGQETQYF. The CDR3 nucleotides are TGTGCCAGCAGAGGTGCGGGTCAAGAGACCCAGTACTTC.

The chain couples TRBV25-1 to TRBJ2-7; weak D call: TRBD1 (6 bases). Germline values: CDR1 MGHDK, CDR2 SYGVNS. Trimming left V 3 bases short and J 6 bases short, with 12 bases between. The CDR3 runs to 13 residues. CDR3 DNA sequence: TGTGCCAGCAGTGAGTTAGGGGGTGGCGAGCAGTACTTC. Encoded protein: CASSELGGGEQYF.

This clonotype was detected only a few times. The rearrangement uses TRBV6-5 and TRBJ2-1, with D tentatively TRBD2 (5 bases). Trimming pared 6 bases from V and 3 bases from J, leaving 9 bases between. Germline CDR1 reads MNHEY; CDR2 reads SVGAGI. This CDR3 spans 13 amino acids. The CDR3 loop is CASRSGVYNEQFF. DNA for the CDR3: TGTGCCAGCAGGTCCGGGGTCTACAATGAGCAGTTCTTC.

This clonotype was seen a handful of times. This chain joins TRBV27 and TRBJ2-4; 7 bases agree with TRBD2. V was clipped by 5 bases and J by 8 bases; unmatched bases: 12. There are 15 residues in the CDR3. The V gene's germline CDR1 is MNHEY and CDR2 SMNVEV (reference sequence). The DNA of the CDR3 is TGTGCCAGCAGTCATCGGGAGGAGGGGCGTTACATTCAGTACTTC. Amino acid sequence: CASSHREEGRYIQYF.

CDR3 DNA sequence: TGTGCCAGCAGCTTCGTCGCTAGCTTAGACAATGAGCAGTTCTTC. Translated, it gives CASSFVASLDNEQFF. V is TRBV7-2 and J is TRBJ2-1; possible D gene TRBD2, 5 bases. Germline CDR1 and CDR2: SGHTA and FQGNSA. The CDR3 totals 15 residues. V was shortened by 3 bases and J by 5 bases, with 14 bases between the two germline ends.

The chain's CDR3 is CATTPGGIKYEQYF. For the CDR3, the DNA is TGTGCCACCACCCCAGGGGGCATAAAGTACGAGCAGTACTTC. The chain links TRBV15 to TRBJ2-7; TRBD1 matches 8 bases. V shed 7 bases and J 4 bases; nucleotides not matched to a gene: 9. The CDR3 is 14 amino acids. Germline loops: CDR1 LNHNV, CDR2 YYDKDF (reference sequence).

As concerns this clonotype: The junction departs from the called germline gene at one end, perhaps through a read error. This sequence joins TRBV6-5 and TRBJ2-7, with D possibly matching TRBD1 (5 bases). The V gene's germline CDR1 is MNHEY and CDR2 SVGAGI. The CDR3 length is 12 residues. Here the CDR3 reads CASRGLSSEQYF. The CDR3 DNA reads as TGTGCCAGCAGGGGGCTCTCCTCCGAGCAGTACTTC.

As DNA, the CDR3 is TGTGCCAGCAGGGGGGACAGGGGGCCCTACGAGCAGTACTTC. This encodes CASRGDRGPYEQYF. The V gene is TRBV2, the J gene TRBJ2-7, with 12 positions matching TRBD1. The V gene's germline CDR1 is SNHLY and CDR2 FYNNEI. V lost 6 bases to trimming and J lost 2 bases; unmatched junction nucleotides: 2. The CDR3 loop spans 14 amino acids.

This clonotype has only a few counts. The chain's CDR3 is CASSRVEAKNIQYF. CDR3 in DNA: TGTGCCAGCAGTCGGGTTGAGGCCAAAAACATTCAGTACTTC. The chain joins TRBV7-3 to TRBJ2-4; D remains unclear. Trimming shortened V by 6 bases and J by 1 base, and 10 bases separated the two germline ends. This CDR3 contains 14 residues. Germline lookup yields CDR1 SGHTA and CDR2 FQGTGA.

There are a few counts of this clonotype. The chain employs TRBV6-5 and TRBJ2-5; TRBD2 matches 11 bases. The J call may be mistaken, given a closer DNA end match to TRBJ2-7. Germline CDR1 MNHEY, CDR2 SVGAGI. The CDR3 runs to 15 residues. CDR3 in amino acids: CASSYSRLAGYEQYF. The CDR3 nucleotides are TGTGCCAGCAGTTACTCGAGACTAGCGGGGTACGAGCAGTACTTC.